Shown below are 17 T cell receptor beta chains from a single sample sequenced in a study of early T cells in non-severe SARS-CoV-2 infection. MiXCR, applied by TCRdb to the 5' RACE reads, yields one record per CDR3 protein. The repertoire consists of fewer than 35,000 distinct CDR3 sequences, with 4.4% occurring once and the leading ten covering 11%. The sequencing input was whole blood. These receptors originate from an adult who was a healthcare worker with PCR-confirmed SARS-CoV-2 infection or an uninfected control (not recorded which).

This clonotype was recorded many times. The chain combines TRBV28 with TRBJ2-1; TRBD2 aligns across 7 bases. Germline values: CDR1 MDHEN, CDR2 SYDVKM. The CDR3 has 13 residues. J lost 4 bases, V lost 8 bases, and 5 bases had no gene match. CDR3 protein: CASVGGEYNEQFF. The CDR3 DNA reads as TGTGCCAGCGTGGGGGGGGAATACAATGAGCAGTTCTTC.

This clonotype was seen many times. The chain couples TRBV7-2 to TRBJ1-2; a weak D match, TRBD1 (6 bases). Germline lookup yields CDR1 SGHTA and CDR2 FQGNSA. This CDR3 is built from 13 residues. V lost 5 bases, J lost 2 bases, and 9 bases lay in between. DNA of the CDR3: TGTGCCAGCAGCCCCACAGGGAACTATGGCTACACCTTC. As protein: CASSPTGNYGYTF. The variable domain in full, with the rest retrieved from reference TRBV7-2 and TRBJ1-2, is GAGVSQSPSNKVTEKGKDVELRCDPISGHTALYWYRQSLGQGLEFLIYFQGNSAPDKSGLPSDRFSAERTGGSVSTLTIQRTQQEDSAVYLCASSPTGNYGYTFGSGTRLTVV.

This clonotype was detected ten times or more. The chain joins TRBV7-8 to TRBJ2-1; D is tentatively TRBD1 or TRBD2 (5 bases each). Germline values: CDR1 SGHVS, CDR2 FQNEAQ. CDR3 length equals 17 residues. Deletions cut 5 bases from V and 7 bases from J, with 24 bases between. The CDR3 DNA reads TGTGCCAGCAGCGCCCGCCCCGGGACGGACTTAATTAATGAGCAGTTCTTC. The encoded protein is CASSARPGTDLINEQFF.

The CDR3 loop reads CASSSVSSQQYF. In DNA form, the CDR3 reads TGTGCCAGCAGTTCCGTAAGCAGTCAGCAGTACTTC. The gene calls are TRBV6-2 or TRBV6-3 and TRBJ2-7; the D is unclear. CDR3 length: 12 residues. The germline V gene has CDR1 MNHEY and CDR2 SVGEGT. With 4 bases removed from V and 8 bases from J, the gap between germline ends came to 12 bases.

This clonotype showed up just a few times. The chain couples TRBV2 to TRBJ1-3; 8 positions match TRBD1. The CDR3 is made up of 15 amino acids. V shed 4 bases and J 6 bases; nucleotides not matched to a gene: 8. The germline CDR1 and CDR2 sequences are SNHLY and FYNNEI. The CDR3 DNA reads as TGTGCCAGCAGTGCTCCCAGGGGGCTCGAAAACACCATATATTTT. It codes for CASSAPRGLENTIYF. The full variable domain, completed using reference TRBV2 and TRBJ1-3, is EPEVTQTPSHQVTQMGQEVILRCVPISNHLYFYWYRQILGQKVEFLVSFYNNEISEKSEIFDDQFSVERPDGSNFTLKIRSTKLEDSAMYFCASSAPRGLENTIYFGEGSWLTVV.

This clonotype was counted many times. The rearrangement links TRBV7-2 to TRBJ1-5; 8 bases align to TRBD1. Germline CDR1 and CDR2: SGHTA and FQGNSA. Trimming removed 3 bases from V and 0 bases from J; junction bases left unmatched: 4. The CDR3 loop spans 16 amino acids. The DNA for the CDR3 is TGTGCCAGCAGCTTGGGGACAGGTAATAGCAATCAGCCCCAGCATTTT. Protein: CASSLGTGNSNQPQHF.

This clonotype was detected ten times or more. J is TRBJ2-1 and V is TRBV29-1, with 7 bases identical to TRBD2. CDR1 and CDR2 (germline): SQVTM, ANQGSEA. V dropped 4 bases and J dropped 7; count of bases not matched to a gene: 13. There are 15 residues in the CDR3. Written as DNA, the CDR3 is TGCAGCGTTGGGCCTTCTAGCGGCCCTTCGAATGAGCAGTTCTTC. Encoded protein: CSVGPSSGPSNEQFF.

This clonotype came up many times. This chain connects TRBV28 to TRBJ2-4; no definite D call. The CDR3 extends over 13 amino acids. Germline CDR1 reads MDHEN; CDR2 reads SYDVKM. V was cut by 3 bases and J by 9 bases, with 12 bases left in between. DNA of the CDR3: TGTGCCAGCAGTTTGGCAGGTCCAAGCATTCAGTACTTC. It yields the protein CASSLAGPSIQYF.

The chain uses TRBV5-5 and TRBJ1-4, with a weak D call TRBD1 (5 bases). Germline V gene lookup returns CDR1 SGHKS and CDR2 YYEKEE (reference sequence). This CDR3 is built from 14 residues. The ends were cut back, 3 bases at V and 6 bases at J, with 12 bases in the middle. CDR3 residues: CASSSGMVDEKLFF. For the CDR3, the DNA is TGTGCCAGCAGCTCAGGGATGGTGGATGAAAAACTGTTTTTT.

This clonotype appeared many times. This chain joins TRBV20-1 and TRBJ2-3, with 8 positions matching TRBD2. This CDR3 is 14 amino acids long. Trimming took 3 bases from V and 5 from J; bases not matched to a gene: 7. The germline gives CDR1 DFQATT, CDR2 SNEGSKA (reference sequence). The CDR3 DNA sequence: TGCAGTGCTAGCCCTTTCGGGAGGGAAGATACGCAGTATTTT. It yields the protein CSASPFGREDTQYF.

This clonotype was observed at least ten times. This chain joins TRBV19 and TRBJ1-2; maybe TRBD1 (6 bases). The germline CDR1 and CDR2 sequences are LNHDA and SQIVND (reference sequence). The CDR3 is made up of 17 amino acids. Deletions cut 5 bases from V and 2 bases from J, with 21 bases between. CDR3 nucleotides: TGTGCCAGTAGTCGAGGACAGTTTCTTCTCGGGAACTATGGCTACACCTTC. It codes for CASSRGQFLLGNYGYTF.

This clonotype was observed many times. The chain uses TRBV20-1 and TRBJ2-1; 9 bases fit TRBD2. This CDR3 contains 15 residues. The germline gives CDR1 DFQATT, CDR2 SNEGSKA (reference sequence). V trimming: 3 bases; J trimming: 2 bases; junction bases outside the gene matches: 5. CDR3 in amino acids: CSARDSGSPYNEQFF. The CDR3 nucleotides read TGCAGTGCTAGGGATAGCGGGAGCCCCTACAATGAGCAGTTCTTC.

This clonotype was observed many times. The CDR3 sequence is CASSQDLNNEQFF. CDR3 nucleotides: TGCGCCAGCAGCCAAGACTTAAACAATGAGCAGTTCTTC. The chain carries TRBV4-3 and TRBJ2-1, with D unclear. Germline assignment: CDR1 LGHNA and CDR2 YSLEER. The CDR3 totals 13 residues. Between the trimmed V and J ends, which lost 0 bases and 5 bases, there was a span of 5 bases.

This clonotype was found many times. The chain recombines TRBV5-5 with TRBJ2-7; TRBD1 aligns across 7 bases. The CDR3 spans 16 residues. Germline V CDR1 and CDR2: SGHKS, YYEKEE (reference sequence). The junction had 16 bases not matched to a gene; V was cut back by 0 bases and J by 10 bases. CDR3 nucleotides: TGTGCCAGCAGCTTGGGGGACAGTTCCCATCTACAAACACAGTACGTC. Translating gives CASSLGDSSHLQTQYV.

In regard to this clonotype: This may be a read error: a much more frequent sequence differs by one nucleotide. V and J are TRBV20-1 and TRBJ1-6, with D maybe TRBD1 (6 bases). The CDR3 has 14 residues. V dropped 7 bases and J dropped 2 bases, with 12 bases sitting between them. Per the germline V gene, CDR1 is DFQATT and CDR2 is SNEGSKA (reference sequence). The CDR3 reads CSDQTGPYNSPLHF. The DNA of the CDR3 is TGCAGTGACCAGACAGGCCCCTATAATTCACCCCTCCACTTT.

In this sample, this clonotype turned up many times. The chain employs TRBV6-2 or TRBV6-3 and TRBJ2-7; 9 bases agree with TRBD1. The CDR3 has 14 amino acids. Germline V gene lookup returns CDR1 MNHEY and CDR2 SVGEGT. The trim removed 5 bases at V and 1 base at J, leaving 3 bases unmatched. The CDR3 bases are TGTGCCAGCAGTCGGGACAGGGTTTCCTACGAGCAGTACGTC. Amino acid sequence: CASSRDRVSYEQYV.

This clonotype was seen many times. This chain uses TRBV5-1 with TRBJ2-3; the match to TRBD2 covers 9 bases. The junction had 16 bases not matched to a gene; V was cut back by 0 bases and J by 2 bases. Germline lookup yields CDR1 SGHRS and CDR2 YFSETQ. This CDR3 spans 20 amino acids. The CDR3 DNA reads TGCGCCAGCAGCTTGGGATTGGCTAGCGGGGCCCAGTTACCCACAGATACGCAGTATTTT. It is translated as CASSLGLASGAQLPTDTQYF. The complete variable domain, with remaining parts taken from reference TRBV5-1 and TRBJ2-3, reads KAGVTQTPRYLIKTRGQQVTLSCSPISGHRSVSWYQQTPGQGLQFLFEYFSETQRNKGNFPGRFSGRQFSNSRSEMNVSTLELGDSALYLCASSLGLASGAQLPTDTQYFGPGTRLTVL.